These 31 T cell receptor beta chains originate from one sample sequenced in a study of naive and memory T cell subsets listed by TCRdb under 2017. The method behind the library was UMI-ligation and nested PCR. For sequencing, an Illumina MiSeq was employed. The beta constant-region primer was an equimolar mix of two oligonucleotides covering both TRBC1 and TRBC2. Four rounds of PCR were used to amplify ligated cDNA, with nested alpha and beta constant-region primers being used together with the SP2 primer. The public reads were reanalyzed by TCRdb: fastp trimming at Q25, MiXCR alignment, in-frame beta chains only. Rows are combined by CDR3 protein, so each entry shows the most common genes and DNA. In all, the sample holds around 110,000 distinct CDR3 sequences, and over 30% of those were seen once. Roughly 0.86% of the sample is held by the ten biggest clonotypes. Sequenced input: central memory CD4+ T cells from blood. The sample's cell subset or site, from its label and the paper: central memory, CD45RA- CD27+. These receptors were taken from a human donor in good health.

For this clonotype: One end of the junction varies from germline; a read error may be responsible. The V gene is TRBV28, the J gene TRBJ2-7; perhaps D is TRBD1 or TRBD2 (6 bases each). This CDR3 region has 16 residues. Germline CDR1 MDHEN, CDR2 SYDVKM. The CDR3 protein is CASSFWGAFVSHEQYF. CDR3 nucleotide sequence: TGTGCCAGCAGTTTTTGGGGGGCCTTCGTCTCCCACGAGCAGTACTTC.

The V call is TRBV28, the J call TRBJ2-1; 9 bases align to TRBD1. Germline V gene data show CDR1 as MDHEN and CDR2 as SYDVKM. There are 17 residues in the CDR3. J gave up 4 bases and V 4 bases, and 11 bases lay outside the gene matches. The DNA for the CDR3 is TGTGCCAGCAGTTCTACAAGCCTCGGGACAGGGTACAATGAGCAGTTCTTC. It encodes CASSSTSLGTGYNEQFF.

This clonotype was recorded a few times. J is TRBJ1-5 and V is TRBV7-2; no firm D call. V was shortened by 1 base and J by 7 bases, with 14 bases between the two germline ends. CDR1 SGHTA and CDR2 FQGNSA come from the germline V gene. This CDR3 has 15 amino acids. The CDR3: CASSLGMRPGQPQHF. The CDR3 DNA sequence: TGTGCCAGCAGCTTAGGGATGCGCCCGGGGCAGCCCCAGCATTTT.

This rearrangement joins TRBV29-1 to TRBJ1-2; D might be TRBD1 (6 bases). Germline-derived CDR1 and CDR2 are SQVTM and ANQGSEA. The germline V and J ends were trimmed by 3 bases and 8 bases, with 16 bases remaining between them. The CDR3 totals 13 residues. CDR3 DNA sequence: TGCAGCGTTGACGAGAATGAAGACAGGGGCTACACCTTC. As protein: CSVDENEDRGYTF.

The chain links TRBV9 to TRBJ2-1, with D hard to call. Between the trimmed V and J ends, which lost 0 bases and 6 bases, there was a span of 10 bases. Per germline, CDR1 SGDLS and CDR2 YYNGEE. This CDR3 comprises 14 residues. The CDR3 here is CASSVVGNSNEQFF. In DNA, the CDR3 is TGTGCCAGCAGCGTAGTTGGGAACAGCAATGAGCAGTTCTTC.

In this sample, this clonotype turned up a few times. The chain has TRBV2 and TRBJ1-5, with a weak D call TRBD1 (5 bases). Germline CDR1 is SNHLY and CDR2 is FYNNEI. Trimming took off 4 bases at V and 1 base at J, with 8 bases between the two ends. CDR3 length equals 14 residues. CDR3 sequence reads: CASSAGGSNQPQHF. CDR3 in DNA: TGTGCCAGCAGTGCCGGGGGAAGCAATCAGCCCCAGCATTTT.

V is TRBV5-1 and J is TRBJ2-7; no reliable D call. V dropped 0 bases and J dropped 6 bases, with 7 bases sitting between them. CDR3 length equals 12 residues. Germline V gene sequence: CDR1 SGHRS, CDR2 YFSETQ. The CDR3 nucleotides are TGCGCCAGCAGCTTGGCAACGACCGAGCAGTACTTC. This gives the protein CASSLATTEQYF. Using reference TRBV5-1 and TRBJ2-7 for the parts outside the CDR3, the full variable domain is KAGVTQTPRYLIKTRGQQVTLSCSPISGHRSVSWYQQTPGQGLQFLFEYFSETQRNKGNFPGRFSGRQFSNSRSEMNVSTLELGDSALYLCASSLATTEQYFGPGTRLTVT.

This clonotype has a count of ten or more. The genes are TRBV19 and TRBJ2-7; D possibly corresponds to TRBD1 (7 bases). The V gene lost 5 bases and the J gene lost 2 bases, with 13 bases spanning the gap. Germline loops: CDR1 LNHDA, CDR2 SQIVND (reference sequence). The CDR3 totals 14 residues. This CDR3 reads CASSRGGTAYEQYF. DNA for the CDR3: TGTGCCAGTAGTCGAGGGGGGACAGCCTACGAGCAGTACTTC.

V gene TRBV20-1 combines with J gene TRBJ1-1, with a possible D match to TRBD1 (5 bases). Germline V gene lookup returns CDR1 DFQATT and CDR2 SNEGSKA (reference sequence). Trimming removed 6 bases from V and 3 bases from J, with 17 bases in between. This CDR3 spans 14 amino acids. Here the CDR3 reads CSAKRGSRDTEAFF. DNA for the CDR3: TGCAGTGCGAAAAGGGGTTCGAGGGACACTGAAGCTTTCTTT.

The chain carries TRBV4-2 and TRBJ2-7, with 9 nucleotides matching TRBD1. This CDR3 is 17 amino acids long. Trimming cost V 3 bases and J 0 bases; bases outside gene matches: 9. CDR1 and CDR2 from the germline V gene are LGHNA and YNFKEQ. CDR3 sequence: CASSHGTGTTLSYEQYF. CDR3 DNA sequence: TGTGCCAGCAGCCATGGGACAGGGACTACGCTCTCCTACGAGCAGTACTTC.

This clonotype appeared a single time. The V gene is TRBV5-1, the J gene TRBJ2-5; TRBD2 is a possible D gene (5 bases). Trimming took 5 bases from V and 2 from J, leaving 13 bases between them. The CDR3 is made up of 14 amino acids. Germline V CDR1 and CDR2: SGHRS, YFSETQ. CDR3 nucleotides: TGCGCCAGCAGGGACCCGGGGATACAAGAGACCCAGTACTTC. The encoded protein is CASRDPGIQETQYF. The entire variable domain, with the rest obtained from reference TRBV5-1 and TRBJ2-5, is as follows: KAGVTQTPRYLIKTRGQQVTLSCSPISGHRSVSWYQQTPGQGLQFLFEYFSETQRNKGNFPGRFSGRQFSNSRSEMNVSTLELGDSALYLCASRDPGIQETQYFGPGTRLLVL.

In its sample, this clonotype was seen many times. The V gene is TRBV12-3 or TRBV12-4, the J gene TRBJ1-5, with D maybe TRBD1 (5 bases). Trimming took off 1 base at V and 4 bases at J, with 5 bases between the two ends. The CDR3 length is 13 residues. The CDR3 DNA sequence: TGTGCCAGCAGTTTAGACAGGAATCAGCCCCAGCATTTT. It codes for CASSLDRNQPQHF.

The chain is built from TRBV7-6 and TRBJ2-7; 9 nucleotides match TRBD2. CDR3 length equals 17 residues. Germline-derived CDR1 and CDR2 are SGHVS and FNYEAQ. Germline trimming cut 4 bases from V and 4 bases from J; bases unmatched to any gene: 14. The CDR3 bases are TGTGCCAGCAGCTCAGACGCACGACAGAGCGGGAGGTACGAGCAGTACTTC. Protein: CASSSDARQSGRYEQYF.

This clonotype has more than one count but fewer than ten. V usage is TRBV29-1 and J usage is TRBJ2-7, with TRBD1 as a possible D gene (5 bases). V dropped 4 bases and J dropped 4 bases, with 11 bases sitting between them. Germline CDR1 and CDR2: SQVTM and ANQGSEA. CDR3 length equals 12 residues. The CDR3 is CSVAQGLYEQYF. CDR3 DNA sequence: TGCAGCGTTGCCCAGGGCCTGTACGAGCAGTACTTC.

This chain links TRBV19 with TRBJ1-5; possibly TRBD1 for D (6 bases). CDR3 size: 16 residues. With 4 bases removed from V and 0 bases from J, the gap between germline ends came to 13 bases. The germline CDR1 and CDR2 sequences are LNHDA and SQIVND (reference sequence). This CDR3 reads CASSTGTQYSNQPQHF. CDR3 sequence (DNA): TGTGCCAGTAGTACTGGGACACAATATAGCAATCAGCCCCAGCATTTT.

There are a few counts of this clonotype. The gene calls are TRBV6-5 and TRBJ1-4, with 7 positions matching TRBD1. Per germline, CDR1 MNHEY and CDR2 SVGAGI. Losses at the gene ends were 0 bases for V and 7 bases for J; bases not matched to a gene: 5. The CDR3 spans 15 residues. The CDR3 coding sequence is TGTGCCAGCAGTTACTCGAAGGGGGCCGGTGAAAAACTGTTTTTT. This sequence encodes CASSYSKGAGEKLFF.

The gene calls are TRBV6-1 and TRBJ1-5; the D gene is possibly TRBD1 (5 bases). Trimming took off 8 bases at V and 0 bases at J, with 14 bases between the two ends. This CDR3 spans 15 amino acids. Germline CDR1 MNHNS, CDR2 SASEGT. DNA of the CDR3: TGTGCCAGCCACAAAGGGGTGGGTAGCAATCAGCCCCAGCATTTT. Amino acids: CASHKGVGSNQPQHF.

This clonotype has only a few counts. This chain connects TRBV7-2 to TRBJ2-3; 12 bases map to TRBD2. Trimming at V came to 5 bases and at J to 4 bases, leaving 7 bases not matched to a gene. Per the germline V gene, CDR1 is SGHTA and CDR2 is FQGNSA. The CDR3 runs 16 residues. CDR3 sequence: CASSTRRLAGADTQYF. The CDR3 DNA is TGTGCCAGCAGCACTAGAAGACTAGCGGGAGCAGATACGCAGTATTTT.

The chain has TRBV30 and TRBJ1-2; no clear D gene. Germline V gene sequence: CDR1 GTSNPN, CDR2 SVGIG (reference sequence). V lost 4 bases and J lost 4, with 16 bases in between. This CDR3 has 14 amino acids. The CDR3 region is CAWTLGIGPYGYTF. The CDR3 DNA reads TGTGCCTGGACGCTGGGGATTGGCCCCTATGGCTACACCTTC.

The table lists this clonotype with a few counts. This chain connects TRBV7-9 to TRBJ2-4, with TRBD2 matching 13 bases. Per germline, CDR1 SEHNR and CDR2 FQNEAQ (reference sequence). The CDR3 sequence is 16 residues long. The trim removed 5 bases at V and 8 bases at J, leaving 9 bases unmatched. The CDR3 sequence is CASSPGLAGVWYIQYF. The CDR3 region has the DNA TGTGCCAGCAGCCCTGGACTAGCGGGAGTTTGGTACATTCAGTACTTC.

The CDR3 protein is CASSPSRDRVRGTEAFF. The CDR3 nucleotides are TGTGCCAGCAGTCCGAGCCGGGACAGGGTAAGGGGCACTGAAGCTTTCTTT. This rearrangement joins TRBV12-3 or TRBV12-4 to TRBJ1-1, with 9 bases lining up with TRBD1. The V segment lost 5 bases and the J segment 4 bases; nucleotides outside the gene matches: 14. The CDR3 has 17 residues.

At least ten counts were recorded for this clonotype. The chain carries TRBV29-1 and TRBJ1-1; D not certain. CDR1 is SQVTM and CDR2 is ANQGSEA in the germline V gene. CDR3 length: 10 residues. Trimming removed 6 bases at V and 10 bases at J, with 12 bases between. CDR3 amino acids: CSVQEKRAFF. CDR3 in DNA: TGCAGCGTCCAGGAGAAGAGAGCTTTCTTT.

This chain links TRBV10-3 with TRBJ1-2; D perhaps matches TRBD1 (6 bases). With 6 bases removed from V and 8 bases from J, the gap between germline ends came to 22 bases. Germline V gene lookup returns CDR1 ENHRY and CDR2 SYGVKD. The CDR3 has 15 amino acids. In DNA, the CDR3 is TGTGCCATCAGCGGAGGGCCAAACAGGGACAACGGCTACACCTTC. As protein: CAISGGPNRDNGYTF.

This clonotype was seen a few times. The chain couples TRBV29-1 to TRBJ2-1; a weak D match, TRBD1 (7 bases). Germline CDR1 is SQVTM and CDR2 is ANQGSEA. The CDR3 extends over 13 amino acids. Trimming stripped 6 bases from V and 7 bases from J, with 16 bases between. The CDR3 loop reads CSVRTGGMNEQFF. CDR3 DNA: TGCAGCGTCCGGACAGGAGGGATGAATGAGCAGTTCTTC.

The chain links TRBV7-6 to TRBJ2-1; TRBD1 agrees at 8 bases. CDR1 is SGHVS and CDR2 is FNYEAQ in the germline V gene. V lost 5 bases and J lost 0; bases outside the gene matches: 9. The CDR3 loop spans 17 amino acids. The CDR3 region is CASSPQGQGYSYNEQFF. The CDR3 coding sequence is TGTGCCAGCAGCCCACAAGGACAGGGTTACTCCTACAATGAGCAGTTCTTC.

CDR3 DNA: TGTGCCAGCAGTGAAATCCTGGGGAGCACAGATACGCAGTATTTT. This translates into CASSEILGSTDTQYF. The chain employs TRBV28 and TRBJ2-3; D gene uncertain. With 5 bases removed from V and 0 bases from J, the gap between germline ends came to 12 bases. The CDR3 length is 15 residues. Germline V lookup: CDR1 MDHEN, CDR2 SYDVKM.

J is TRBJ2-1 and V is TRBV29-1; D remains ambiguous. The germline CDR1 and CDR2 sequences are SQVTM and ANQGSEA. The V gene lost 7 bases and the J gene lost 9 bases, with 13 bases spanning the gap. This CDR3 is 11 amino acids long. The CDR3 loop reads CSASALSEQFF. The CDR3 region has the DNA TGCAGCGCCTCCGCCCTCAGTGAGCAGTTCTTC.

This clonotype has just one count. The CDR3 here is CSVERNSNQPQHF. CDR3 bases: TGCAGCGTTGAGAGGAATAGCAATCAGCCCCAGCATTTT. V is TRBV29-1 and J is TRBJ1-5; D is undetermined. Germline-derived CDR1 and CDR2 are SQVTM and ANQGSEA. The CDR3 runs 13 residues. Trimming stripped 3 bases from V and 0 bases from J, with 6 bases between. The full variable domain, in which reference TRBV29-1 and TRBJ1-5 provide the parts outside the CDR3, is SAVISQKPSRDICQRGTSLTIQCQVDSQVTMMFWYRQQPGQSLTLIATANQGSEATYESGFVIDKFPISRPNLTFSTLTVSNMSPEDSSIYLCSVERNSNQPQHFGDGTRLSIL.

This clonotype came up many times. The rearrangement uses TRBV29-1 and TRBJ2-7; D might be TRBD1 or TRBD2, each matching 5 bases. Between the trimmed V and J ends, which lost 5 bases and 2 bases, there was a span of 16 bases. There are 14 residues in the CDR3. CDR1 is SQVTM, CDR2 ANQGSEA, per germline. The CDR3 region is CSVSTGTDPYEQYF. The CDR3 bases are TGCAGCGTTTCGACCGGGACGGACCCCTACGAGCAGTACTTC.

The rearrangement uses TRBV7-9 and TRBJ2-3, with D perhaps being TRBD1 or TRBD2 (5 bases each). This CDR3 is built from 13 residues. CDR1 SEHNR and CDR2 FQNEAQ come from the germline V gene (reference sequence). The V end was cut by 6 bases, the J end by 4 bases, with 11 bases between. The CDR3 DNA reads TGTGCCAGCAGTGATCGGGGCCCAGATACGCAGTATTTT. Translated, it gives CASSDRGPDTQYF.

A few counts support this clonotype. The chain combines TRBV12-3 or TRBV12-4 with TRBJ2-2; D is unresolved. Trimming shortened V by 3 bases and J by 4 bases, and 9 bases separated the two germline ends. The CDR3 spans 14 residues. The chain's CDR3 is CASSFVQPTGELFF. DNA for the CDR3: TGTGCCAGCAGTTTCGTCCAGCCCACCGGGGAGCTGTTTTTT.